This T cell receptor (beta chain) comes out of a study of T cell responses to AZD1222 COVID-19 vaccine (TCRdb year 2021). Regarding the study in general: TCR sequencing covered 230 or so trial participants: 200 to 220 given two doses of AZD1222 and 26 given two doses of MenACWY control vaccine. Trial participants were enrolled by age into subgroups of 18-55, 56-69 and 70-plus years, and 148, 28 and 57 TCR-sequenced participants, respectively, were included in these subgroups.

Including the terminal cysteine and phenylalanine, the CDR3 comprises 14 residues. CDR3 DNA only is kept here, 42 bases in frame from base 1. According to the germline V gene (reference sequence), CDR1 reads MNHEY and CDR2 reads SMNVEV. V loses 4 bases of germline sequence and J loses 6 bases, and the interval between the two ends is 13 bases. Taken with the paper, the label for time point translates to: baseline before first vaccination. The sample's treatment or condition label, in plain terms: meningococcal conjugate vaccine given as trial control. Samples from vaccinated people were obtained from the UK trials COV001 and COV002, which included a single-blind randomized controlled phase 2/3 trial of AZD1222 (ChAdOx1 nCoV-19) in healthy adults. Trial participant PBMC samples were collected at day 0 and day 28 after the second dose for TCRbeta chain sequencing. On the study overall, not on this receptor specifically: After two AZD1222 doses, both the breadth and the depth of spike-specific TCRs were significantly higher than at day 0 and than in MenACWY recipients. The vaccine-associated CD4 TCRs covered the entire spike protein, and the dominant responses fell in regions 160-218 and 743-854. No day 14 peak-response samples were available, so repertoires were characterized only after the peak T cell response. Nearly half of unique spike-specific TCRs reportedly recognized epitopes outside regions mutated in the B.1.351 and B.1.1.7 variants. In the small 56-69-year group, the increase in depth fell short of significance, most likely because of low power. Only six or seven AZD1222 recipients were SARS-CoV-2 seropositive at baseline, limiting conclusions about previously exposed vaccinees. Most participants were white British and females outnumbered males, and the authors suggested that clonal diversity may have been underestimated.

Concerning this clone: Its antigen target is currently unknown. Per-base qualities were not stored, and no clone one base away is much larger.

The CDR3 regions of human TCRbeta chains were analyzed by immunosequencing. Per the source publication's procedure: Repertoire TCRs were matched against a reference library of SARS-CoV-2-specific TCRs generated with the MIRA antigen-specificity platform. Breadth was defined as the fraction of unique TCRs that were SARS-CoV-2-associated, and depth was defined as the fraction of total T cells that were SARS-CoV-2-associated. Each spike-specific TCR was assigned to its reactive spike region and to a CD4 or CD8 class using the MIRA data. Log10-transformed breadth and depth values were compared by one-way ANOVA with Sidak's multiple comparisons tests. TCRdb holds this immuneACCESS table with in-frame rearrangements only. Some clones are missing; in checked studies, unresolved V genes explain under half, and the rest has no known cause. V, J and clone size reflect that table, while D and trimming were determined from the DNA. The sample yields about 160,000 clones; 92% were counted once. In total, the top ten clones hold around 4.6% of the sample.

The chain was built from TRBV27 and TRBJ2-1; the D segment could be TRBD1, given 6 matching bases. This specimen consisted of peripheral blood, obtained on day 0 of MenACWY control vaccination. The source of this sequence is an adult in good health. The DNA sequence is TGTGCCAGCAGTTCAGTCAACAGGGTCAATGAGCAGTTCTTC. This codes for CASSSVNRVNEQFF.